The source of this T cell receptor beta chain is a study of beta chain features in type 1 diabetes. Study-level background: Sorted cell examination encompassed approximately 110 million cells across all samples.

This clone has a handful of counts. Of the isolated RNA, all was reverse transcribed, and so the sequenced material was expressed TCRB transcripts. The read count averaged about 3.57 million across naive, central memory and regulatory T cell samples. The repertoire was sequenced with immunoSEQ multiplex PCR; TCRdb's copy has only in-frame clones and lacks some. The table has around 290,000 clones, roughly 8% seen once. The CDR3 loop spans 15 amino acids. Per germline, CDR1 SEHNR and CDR2 FQNEAQ (reference sequence). Trimming cost V 1 base and J 2 bases, with 10 bases left between them. This receptor was obtained from a woman aged 18-35 years in good health. V is TRBV7-9 and J is TRBJ2-3; possibly TRBD2 for D (5 bases). Sequences were obtained from central memory CD4+ T cells from blood. CDR3 DNA: TGTGCCAGCAGCTTAGGCAGCGGAGTCACAGATACGCAGTATTTT. Its translation: CASSLGSGVTDTQYF.